These T cell receptor beta chains were read from a single sample in a study of T cell clones after liver transplantation. Sequencing used immunoSEQ multiplex PCR; TCRdb keeps in-frame clones, though not all of them. The sample has about 45,000 clones, 86% seen once. The sample in question was CD4+ T cells from blood, obtained 24 months after liver transplant. The receptors stem from a human patient who received a liver transplant. These T cells may partly come from the graft donor. The CDR3 runs from the conserved cysteine through the conserved F or W. The order of the fields is CDR3 DNA, CDR3 protein, D gene, V gene, clone size, J gene. The D gene is left open where the match is weak. The size field is filled for only some rows; it gives once, few, many or a size class.

TGTGCCAGCAGCGTAGCACCATCCTACTACGAGCAGTACTTC | CASSVAPSYYEQYF | - | TRBV9 | once | TRBJ2-7
TGTGCCAGCAGTGTAGAGAGCTCCTATAATTCACCCCTCCACTTT | CASSVESSYNSPLHF | - | TRBV2 | - | TRBJ1-6
TGTGCCTGGCGAAGGGATCGCCCTGAAGCTTTCTTT | CAWRRDRPEAFF | - | TRBV30 | - | TRBJ1-1
TGTGCCAGCAAAGGGGTTAACTATGGCTACACCTTC | CASKGVNYGYTF | - | TRBV6-1 | once | TRBJ1-2
TGTGCCAGCAGCCCCTACGGACTAGCGGGGGGGTCTGGGGCCAACGTCCTGACTTTC | CASSPYGLAGGSGANVLTF | TRBD2 | TRBV7-2 | few | TRBJ2-6
TGTGCCAGTAGTACCCTCCGAGGGGAGACCCAGTACTTC | CASSTLRGETQYF | - | TRBV19 | - | TRBJ2-5
TGTGCCAGCAGCTCCCACAGGATGAGGGATGGCTACACCTTC | CASSSHRMRDGYTF | - | TRBV5-6 | - | TRBJ1-2
TGCGCCAGCAGCTTGGGGGAGCTCCACTCCTACGAGCAGTACTTC | CASSLGELHSYEQYF | - | TRBV5-1 | - | TRBJ2-7
TGTGCCAGCAGCCCGAGGGGCCTAGCGGGGCGTTACACAGATACGCAGTATTTT | CASSPRGLAGRYTDTQYF | TRBD2 | TRBV7-2 | - | TRBJ2-3
TGTGCCAGCAGCCAAGGGAGGGTCATGAACACTGAAGCTTTCTTT | CASSQGRVMNTEAFF | - | TRBV14 | - | TRBJ1-1
TGTGCCAGCAGCCGTTTTCTAGCTCAGGGGCAGTTCTTC | CASSRFLAQGQFF | - | TRBV14 | once | TRBJ2-1
TGCGCCAGCAGCTTACAGGGGAGCGACGAGCAGTACTTC | CASSLQGSDEQYF | TRBD1 | TRBV5-1 | - | TRBJ2-7
TGTGCCAGCAGCCGACGACAGGGGTACAATGAGCAGTTCTTC | CASSRRQGYNEQFF | TRBD1 | TRBV7-2 | - | TRBJ2-1
TGCAGCGTCCAACAGGGAATAGAGAGCAATCAGCCCCAGCATTTT | CSVQQGIESNQPQHF | - | TRBV29-1 | - | TRBJ1-5
TGCGCCAGCACCCCATCCGGGGGGACCGGGGAGCTGTTTTTT | CASTPSGGTGELFF | TRBD2 | TRBV5-1 | - | TRBJ2-2
TGTGCCAGCTCACCACGGGGGGACTACGAGCAGTACTTC | CASSPRGDYEQYF | - | TRBV18 | - | TRBJ2-7
TGTGCCAGCAGCTTAGGAGGGGACGGGGGCTATGGCTACACCTTC | CASSLGGDGGYGYTF | - | TRBV7-8 | few | TRBJ1-2
TGTGCCAGCAGTCCCGCGGAACTGAAAGGCTACACCTTC | CASSPAELKGYTF | - | TRBV27 | - | TRBJ1-2
TGCGCCAGCAGCTACTCACTTCTGAACACCGGGGAGCTGTTTTTT | CASSYSLLNTGELFF | - | TRBV5-1 | - | TRBJ2-2
TGTGCCAGCAGCTTATGGGGTGAGGGGGCCAACGTCCTGACTTTC | CASSLWGEGANVLTF | - | TRBV5-8 | - | TRBJ2-6
TGTGCCAGCAGCCCCCAGAGAGTGGGACAGGGGGAAACCGGGGAGCTGTTTTTT | CASSPQRVGQGETGELFF | - | TRBV21-1 | - | TRBJ2-2
TGTGCCAGCAGCTCGTTCCCCATGGATACGCAGTATTTT | CASSSFPMDTQYF | - | TRBV5-4 | - | TRBJ2-3
TGTGCCAGCAGTGAAGAAGGAATTGGCAATCAGCCCCAGCATTTT | CASSEEGIGNQPQHF | - | TRBV2 | - | TRBJ1-5
TGTGCCAGCTCCTCAAGATCTTTGGTTTACAATGAGCAGTTCTTC | CASSSRSLVYNEQFF | - | TRBV27 | once | TRBJ2-1
TGTGCCAGCAGCTTTGTTCCGGGACTAGTCCCCGGGGAGCTGTTTTTT | CASSFVPGLVPGELFF | TRBD2 | TRBV7-9 | - | TRBJ2-2
TGTGCCAGCAGCTTACGGGGGGCCAGCAATCAGCCCCAGCATTTT | CASSLRGASNQPQHF | - | TRBV5-6 | - | TRBJ1-5
TGCGCCAGCAGCCAAGTCGTAGACAGCAATCAGCCCCAGCATTTT | CASSQVVDSNQPQHF | - | TRBV4-3 | few | TRBJ1-5
TGTGCCAGCAGCCGCGTCGGGACGTTCCAAGAGACCCAGTACTTC | CASSRVGTFQETQYF | - | TRBV7-3 | once | TRBJ2-5
TGTGCCAGTAGTATACCCGGGACGGCTGTCCAAGAGACCCAGTACTTC | CASSIPGTAVQETQYF | - | TRBV19 | - | TRBJ2-5
TGTGCCTGGAGGGGGTCCAACGAGCAGTACTTC | CAWRGSNEQYF | - | TRBV30 | - | TRBJ2-7
TGTGCCAGCAGCGCGACAGGCAACTATGGCTACACCTTC | CASSATGNYGYTF | - | TRBV6-6 | - | TRBJ1-2
TGTGCCAGCAGCCCCGGGACAGGACGCACAGATACGCAGTATTTT | CASSPGTGRTDTQYF | TRBD1 | TRBV7-9 | - | TRBJ2-3
TGTGCCAGCTCAGCGACAGGGGGTGAAAAACTGTTTTTT | CASSATGGEKLFF | TRBD1 | TRBV18 | - | TRBJ1-4
TGTGCCAGCAGCCCCTGGGTGGTCCAAGAGACCCAGTACTTC | CASSPWVVQETQYF | - | TRBV11-2 | - | TRBJ2-5
TGTGCCAGTCGGACAATGAACACTGAAGCTTTCTTT | CASRTMNTEAFF | - | TRBV19 | - | TRBJ1-1
TGTGCCACCAGCAGAGATCATGGCCTTTCACCCCTCCACTTT | CATSRDHGLSPLHF | - | TRBV15 | - | TRBJ1-6
TGCGCCAGCAGCTTGGCCTGGGGCGCGGATAAAAATGGCTACACCTTC | CASSLAWGADKNGYTF | - | TRBV5-1 | - | TRBJ1-2
TGTGCCAGCAGGAGGGTATCCGGGGAGCTGTTTTTT | CASRRVSGELFF | - | TRBV28 | - | TRBJ2-2
TGCGCCAGCAGCTTTGGTAGCGGGACTAACAATGAGCAGTTCTTC | CASSFGSGTNNEQFF | TRBD2 | TRBV5-1 | - | TRBJ2-1
TGCGCCAGCAGCCCCACCGCTACAGGGGGAGGAACTGAAGCTTTCTTT | CASSPTATGGGTEAFF | TRBD1 | TRBV5-1 | - | TRBJ1-1
TGTGCCAGCAGTGCGACTAGCGGAAGGAATGAGCAGTTCTTC | CASSATSGRNEQFF | TRBD2 | TRBV2 | - | TRBJ2-1
TGCGCCAGCAGCTTGGCCAGCCAGGGGAAGGGGGAGACCCAGTACTTC | CASSLASQGKGETQYF | - | TRBV5-1 | - | TRBJ2-5
TGTGCCAGCAGCGTACAAGCGGGGGCCCAAGAGACCCAGTACTTC | CASSVQAGAQETQYF | TRBD2 | TRBV9 | once | TRBJ2-5
TGTGCCAGCAGTCGACAGGGGCCAGATACGCAGTATTTT | CASSRQGPDTQYF | TRBD1 | TRBV6-6 | - | TRBJ2-3
TGTGCCAGTTTACAGGGCGGGAATCAGCCCCAGCATTTT | CASLQGGNQPQHF | - | TRBV28 | - | TRBJ1-5